Listed below are T cell receptor beta chains from one sample, sequenced in a study of T cell responses to AZD1222 COVID-19 vaccine. Some clones are missing from TCRdb's copy, which holds only in-frame ones; the method was immunoSEQ multiplex PCR. The sample comprises 150,000 to 190,000 clones, 90% of which are singletons, and around 1.5% rests with the top ten. The source was peripheral blood, collected 28 days after the second AZD1222 dose. These receptors were taken from an adult who received the AZD1222 COVID-19 vaccine. The CDR3 runs from the conserved cysteine through the conserved F or W. D genes are given only for firm matches. Only some rows state a clone size, as once, few, many or a class for expanded clones.

>TRBV5-1|16|TRBJ2-5|NA|TRBD1
CASSMDRGSGKETQYF
TGCGCCAGCAGCATGGACAGGGGGTCAGGGAAAGAGACCCAGTACTTC
>TRBV19|15|TRBJ2-1|NA|TRBD2
CASSSGTSGVGEQFF
TGTGCCAGTAGTTCCGGGACTAGCGGGGTTGGTGAGCAGTTCTTC
>TRBV7-9|13|TRBJ1-5|NA|NA
CASSLNSNQPQHF
TGTGCCAGCAGCTTAAATAGCAATCAGCCCCAGCATTTT
>TRBV5-1|15|TRBJ2-5|NA|TRBD1
CASSTTGVGFETQYF
TGCGCCAGCAGCACTACAGGGGTAGGGTTTGAGACCCAGTACTTC
>TRBV6-5|16|TRBJ2-1|NA|TRBD2
CASSYPELAGDNEQFF
TGTGCCAGCAGTTACCCGGAACTAGCGGGAGACAATGAGCAGTTCTTC
>TRBV20-1|12|TRBJ2-7|NA|NA
CSASYRTYEQYF
TGCAGTGCTAGTTACAGGACCTACGAGCAGTACTTC
>TRBV6-5|13|TRBJ2-7|NA|TRBD1
CASSKGTDYEQYF
TGTGCCAGCAGTAAGGGGACAGATTACGAGCAGTACTTC
>TRBV11-1|13|TRBJ1-6|NA|TRBD1
CASSSDRGSPLHF
TGTGCCAGCAGCTCGGACAGGGGTTCACCCCTCCACTTT
>TRBV15|15|TRBJ2-2|NA|TRBD1
CATSSNRGVTGELFF
TGTGCCACCAGCAGTAACAGGGGTGTCACCGGGGAGCTGTTTTTT
>TRBV4-2|13|TRBJ1-5|NA|TRBD1
CASSQDRGGIQHF
TGTGCCAGCAGCCAAGATAGAGGGGGCATCCAGCATTTT
>TRBV5-1|18|TRBJ2-1|NA|TRBD2
CASSLSGTSGRATDEQFF
TGCGCCAGCAGCTTATCCGGGACTAGCGGGAGGGCCACAGATGAGCAGTTCTTC
>TRBV19|17|TRBJ2-4|NA|TRBD2
CASSIVSTSGSENIQYF
TGTGCCAGTAGTATAGTGTCGACTAGCGGGAGTGAAAACATTCAGTACTTC
>TRBV7-6|16|TRBJ2-3|NA|NA
CASRRRTGTRTDTQYF
TGTGCCAGCAGACGACGTACTGGGACCCGCACAGATACGCAGTATTTT
>TRBV7-9|15|TRBJ1-3|NA|TRBD1
CASSDTGGSGNTIYF
TGTGCCAGCAGCGATACAGGGGGCTCTGGAAACACCATATATTTT
>TRBV19|14|TRBJ1-4|NA|TRBD1
CASSHRGSSEKLFF
TGTGCCAGTAGTCACAGGGGGTCGAGTGAAAAACTGTTTTTT
>TRBV24-1|13|TRBJ2-1|NA|NA
CATSHPPNNEQFF
TGTGCCACCAGCCACCCACCCAACAATGAGCAGTTCTTC
>TRBV30|14|TRBJ1-1|NA|NA
CAWSIRRENTEAFF
TGTGCCTGGAGTATTAGGAGGGAGAACACTGAAGCTTTCTTT
>TRBV6-2/TRBV6-3|17|TRBJ1-5|NA|NA
CASSYERSGNSNQPQHF
TGTGCCAGCAGTTACGAGAGGAGTGGGAATAGCAATCAGCCCCAGCATTTT
>TRBV24-1|13|TRBJ2-1|NA|TRBD1
CATGDSSYNEQFF
TGTGCCACCGGGGACAGCTCCTACAATGAGCAGTTCTTC
>TRBV12-3/TRBV12-4|13|TRBJ1-1|NA|NA
CASSPGPYTEAFF
TGTGCCAGCAGTCCCGGACCCTACACTGAAGCTTTCTTT
>TRBV18|18|TRBJ2-6|NA|TRBD1
CASSHRGQGGSGANVLTF
TGTGCCAGCTCCCACAGGGGGCAGGGAGGTTCTGGGGCCAACGTCCTGACTTTC
>TRBV18|13|TRBJ2-2|NA|NA
CASSQLETGELFF
TGTGCCAGCTCACAACTGGAGACCGGGGAGCTGTTTTTT
>TRBV3-1/TRBV3-2|15|TRBJ2-1|NA|TRBD2
CASSPLSGGNNEQFF
TGTGCCAGCTCCCCCCTCTCGGGGGGTAACAATGAGCAGTTCTTC
>TRBV7-8|15|TRBJ2-7|NA|NA
CASSRKSGGPYEQYF
TGTGCCAGCAGCCGGAAAAGCGGAGGTCCCTACGAGCAGTACTTC
>TRBV9|16|TRBJ1-4|NA|TRBD1
CASSVGGTGSNEKLFF
TGTGCCAGCAGCGTAGGTGGGACAGGATCTAATGAAAAACTGTTTTTT
>TRBV14|14|TRBJ1-1|NA|NA
CASSRQYMNTEAFF
TGTGCCAGCAGTCGACAGTACATGAACACTGAAGCTTTCTTT
>TRBV6-5|15|TRBJ2-3|NA|TRBD2
CASNQLAGGGDTQYF
TGTGCCAGCAACCAACTAGCGGGGGGCGGGGATACGCAGTATTTT
>TRBV18|14|TRBJ1-2|NA|NA
CASSPGAGDYGYTF
TGTGCCAGCTCACCAGGGGCGGGTGACTATGGCTACACCTTC
>TRBV4-1|16|TRBJ1-2|NA|NA
CASSQDLPGVSYGYTF
TGCGCCAGCAGCCAAGATCTCCCAGGGGTGAGCTATGGCTACACCTTC
>TRBV30|12|TRBJ1-2|once|NA
CAWTGAASGYTF
TGTGCCTGGACAGGGGCCGCAAGTGGCTACACCTTC
>TRBV7-2|16|TRBJ1-1|NA|NA
CASSLALGREATEAFF
TGTGCCAGCAGCTTAGCGCTTGGCAGGGAGGCCACTGAAGCTTTCTTT